This T cell receptor beta chain was observed in a study of post-analysis software for immune sequencing data. Study background: Secondary progressive, relapsing-remitting and progressive-relapsing multiple sclerosis were among the included disease courses.

A remark on this clonotype: The antigen is not known.

The CDR3 is 14 amino acids. The V end was cut by 1 base, the J end by 7 bases, with 13 bases between. The germline gives CDR1 DFQATT, CDR2 SNEGSKA (reference sequence). Study findings and constraints: Versus controls, multiple sclerosis patients showed significantly lower diversity (normalized Chao1). Roughly 5 TRBV segments, TRBV5-6, TRBV5-1 and TRBV20-1 among them, were found more frequent in patients than controls.

The library was made from cDNA and included unique molecular identifiers. T cells numbering roughly 1 to 11 million yielded cDNA molecules that totaled roughly 500,000. TCRdb called the PCR reads again in MiXCR, with one record for every CDR3 protein. The sample lists about 430,000 distinct CDR3 sequences, 30% to 40% seen once, with 6.5% to 8% in the top ten. The TCR originated in a girl aged 2-10 years with multiple sclerosis. Specimen: blood. The rearrangement uses TRBV20-1 and TRBJ1-4; the D is unclear. The CDR3 region has the DNA TGCAGTGCTAGAGTTGGGGATAAGGGTGAAAAACTGTTTTTT. It yields the protein CSARVGDKGEKLFF.